These T cell receptor beta chains were read from a single sample in a study of identical twins. One entry per CDR3 protein results from TCRdb running MiXCR on the 5' RACE reads. The profile shows approximately 550,000 distinct CDR3 sequences, 20% to 25% of them singletons. In addition, the sample was reused for a study of yellow fever vaccine responses in identical twins.

Sequenced: CD4+ T cells sorted from blood. The receptors come from a woman younger than 30 in good health. Each CDR3 is given with its conserved first and last residue. A D gene is named only where the DNA matches it firmly. Rows give clone size only sometimes, using once, few, many, or a class for an expanded clone.

d_call clone_size j_call v_call cdr3_nt cdr3_aa
TRBD1 NA TRBJ2-3 TRBV3-1 TGTGCCAGCAGACGGACAGGGATGAGCGATACGCAGTATTTT CASRRTGMSDTQYF
NA once TRBJ1-1 TRBV12-3/TRBV12-4 TGTGCCAGCAGTCTCTCCCGAACGGGAATCACTGAAGCTTTCTTT CASSLSRTGITEAFF
TRBD1 few TRBJ2-2 TRBV12-3/TRBV12-4 TGTGCCAGCAAAGGAGAAAGGGGGCATCCGAACACCGGGGAGCTGTTTTTT CASKGERGHPNTGELFF
TRBD2 few TRBJ2-2 TRBV5-6 TGTGCCAGCAGCGCCCTAACTAGCGGGAACGCCGGGGAGCTGTTTTTT CASSALTSGNAGELFF
NA few TRBJ1-1 TRBV7-9 TGTGCCAGCAGCTTAGCCGAGCTGGGTACAACTGAAGCTTTCTTT CASSLAELGTTEAFF
NA few TRBJ2-1 TRBV5-1 TGCGCCAGCAGCTTAATCTACGCGAAAGGCAATGAGCAGTTCTTC CASSLIYAKGNEQFF
TRBD2 NA TRBJ2-1 TRBV5-1 TGCGCCAGCAGCTTTAGCGGGGCTGGAAGCAATGAGCAGTTCTTC CASSFSGAGSNEQFF
TRBD1 few TRBJ2-1 TRBV6-2/TRBV6-3 TGTGCCAGCAGTTACTCGATATTTAGGATCGTGGGGACAGGGAACTACAATGAGCAGTTCTTC CASSYSIFRIVGTGNYNEQFF
TRBD2 NA TRBJ2-1 TRBV20-1 TGCAGTGCTAGGGTGGCGGGGGGGCGTAATGAGCAGTTCTTC CSARVAGGRNEQFF
NA few TRBJ2-3 TRBV6-4 TGTGCCAGCAGTGAGTCGGGGGCGAGCACAGATACGCAGTATTTT CASSESGASTDTQYF
NA NA TRBJ2-1 TRBV29-1 TGCAGCGTTCGGCCGGGTGGGGGTGAGCAGTTCTTC CSVRPGGGEQFF
NA once TRBJ2-3 TRBV2 TGTGCCAGCAGTGAAGTGGGGGGCCTCTCAGATACGCAGTATTTT CASSEVGGLSDTQYF
TRBD1 NA TRBJ2-5 TRBV11-1 TGTGCCAGCAGCTCCTCGAACCCGTGGGGACAGTTCCAAGAGACCCAGTACTTC CASSSSNPWGQFQETQYF
NA NA TRBJ1-1 TRBV5-5 TGTGCCAGCAGCTTTTCGACGGGGACGGTGTGGATGAACACTGAAGCTTTCTTT CASSFSTGTVWMNTEAFF
TRBD2 many TRBJ2-3 TRBV7-9 TGTGCCAGCAGCTCCCGGGGGGGCTGGACAGATACGCAGTATTTT CASSSRGGWTDTQYF
NA few TRBJ2-7 TRBV18 TGTGCCAGCTCACCCCTCCAGGGACAGAGGGGGGGCGAGCAGTACTTC CASSPLQGQRGGEQYF
NA NA TRBJ2-7 TRBV20-1 TGCAGTGCTAGAGGTCCACTAGCATCGGCCTACGAGCAGTACTTC CSARGPLASAYEQYF
TRBD2 NA TRBJ2-3 TRBV10-3 TGTGCCATGGGAGGGAGGGGCACAGATACGCAGTATTTT CAMGGRGTDTQYF
TRBD2 NA TRBJ2-3 TRBV7-3 TGTGCCAGCAGCTTACATAGCGGGAGAGATACGCAGTATTTT CASSLHSGRDTQYF
TRBD2 few TRBJ2-1 TRBV9 TGTGCCAGCAGCGAATACGAGGGGACTAGCGCCTCTCTTGTCTACAATGAGCAGTTCTTC CASSEYEGTSASLVYNEQFF
NA few TRBJ1-2 TRBV4-1 TGCGCCAGCAGCCAAGATCTGAAGGCGGGGAACTATGGCTACACCTTC CASSQDLKAGNYGYTF
TRBD1 NA TRBJ2-6 TRBV24-1 TGTGCCACCAGTGAACCCGACAGGGTAACTGGGGCCAACGTCCTGACTTTC CATSEPDRVTGANVLTF
TRBD2 NA TRBJ2-7 TRBV7-3 TGTGCCAGCAGCTTTTCTGGCGGGAGTAAAGGCTGGGAGCAGTACTTC CASSFSGGSKGWEQYF
NA NA TRBJ1-3 TRBV28 TGTGCCAGCACCGTACAGACAGTTGGAAACACCATATATTTT CASTVQTVGNTIYF
NA few TRBJ2-7 TRBV11-3 TGTGCCAGCAGCGAACACCGACAGAACTACGAGCAGTACTTC CASSEHRQNYEQYF
NA many TRBJ2-5 TRBV7-9 TGTGCCAGCAGAAAAGGGCCGGGGATGGCACCGCAAGAGACCCAGTACTTC CASRKGPGMAPQETQYF
NA NA TRBJ1-4 TRBV2 TGTGCCAGCAGTGAAGCTGTGGGGGCGGTTGAAAAACTGTTTTTT CASSEAVGAVEKLFF
NA few TRBJ2-2 TRBV7-8 TGTGCCAGCAGCGGGGGGACCTCTACGAACACCGGGGAGCTGTTTTTT CASSGGTSTNTGELFF
NA NA TRBJ1-6 TRBV7-6 TGTGCCAGCAGCTTAGTACAGAATTCACCCCTCCACTTT CASSLVQNSPLHF
NA NA TRBJ1-1 TRBV20-1 TGCAGTGCTAGACGGGGGGGAAACACTGAAGCTTTCTTT CSARRGGNTEAFF
TRBD1 NA TRBJ2-1 TRBV7-9 TGTGCCAGCAGCCTCCGGGACCCAGGGGGGCAGTTCTTC CASSLRDPGGQFF
TRBD2 NA TRBJ2-5 TRBV7-7 TGTGCCAGCAGCTTATCTAGCGGGGCCCAAGAGACCCAGTACTTC CASSLSSGAQETQYF
NA NA TRBJ2-5 TRBV10-3 TGTGCCATCAGTGGGACAAACCAAGAGACCCAGTACTTC CAISGTNQETQYF
NA few TRBJ2-4 TRBV29-1 TGCAGCGTTGAATCCCCAGCCCCGAGTCTAGCCAAAAACATTCAGTACTTC CSVESPAPSLAKNIQYF
NA NA TRBJ2-3 TRBV5-1 TGCGCCAGCAGCTTTTCGTCCCGGGATACGCAGTATTTT CASSFSSRDTQYF